One and the same sample provided the 25 T cell receptor beta chains below, sequenced in a study of cytomegalovirus exposure and HLA in healthy donors. PCR amplification relied on 60 Vbeta primers (plus 13 Jbeta primers). Assay: immunoSEQ multiplex PCR; the TCRdb copy retains only in-frame clones and omits some. This sample has some 110,000 clones, with roughly 80% found just once. Sequencing was performed on PBMCs. The receptors stem from a man aged 30 to 39 in good health and CMV-seropositive.

This rearrangement joins TRBV5-1 to TRBJ2-1; 8 bases fit TRBD1. Germline values: CDR1 SGHRS, CDR2 YFSETQ. The V segment lost 3 bases and the J segment 6 bases; nucleotides outside the gene matches: 14. The CDR3 totals 17 residues. CDR3 sequence (DNA): TGCGCCAGCAGCTCGACCCTAGGACAGGGACGTCTCAATGAGCAGTTCTTC. It is translated as CASSSTLGQGRLNEQFF. Full variable domain (remainder filled in from reference TRBV5-1 and TRBJ2-1): KAGVTQTPRYLIKTRGQQVTLSCSPISGHRSVSWYQQTPGQGLQFLFEYFSETQRNKGNFPGRFSGRQFSNSRSEMNVSTLELGDSALYLCASSSTLGQGRLNEQFFGPGTRLTVL.

V is TRBV15 and J is TRBJ1-2; D may be TRBD1 (5 bases). Germline values: CDR1 LNHNV, CDR2 YYDKDF (reference sequence). V was cut by 1 base and J by 0 bases, with 12 bases left in between. The CDR3 length is 16 residues. DNA for the CDR3: TGTGCCACCAGCAGAGGGCGGGGGATCGCTAACTATGGCTACACCTTC. This translates into CATSRGRGIANYGYTF.

This clone appeared a single time. The chain joins TRBV28 to TRBJ2-1; TRBD2 matches at 11 bases. From germline, CDR1 is MDHEN and CDR2 SYDVKM. The CDR3 is made up of 11 amino acids. J gave up 15 bases and V 7 bases, and 5 bases lay outside the gene matches. CDR3 loop: CASMTSGEGFF. The CDR3 region has the DNA TGTGCCAGCATGACTAGCGGGGAGGGGTTCTTC.

The CDR3 loop reads CASSLGPGSASPLHF. The CDR3, as DNA: TGTGCCAGCAGCTTAGGCCCAGGGTCGGCTTCACCCCTCCACTTT. V is TRBV13 and J is TRBJ1-6, with D perhaps TRBD1 (5 bases). Germline CDR1 is PRHDT and CDR2 is FYEKMQ (reference sequence). With 0 bases removed from V and 9 bases from J, the gap between germline ends came to 12 bases. CDR3 size: 15 residues. Looking up the rest from reference TRBV13 and TRBJ1-6 gives the full variable domain: AAGVIQSPRHLIKEKRETATLKCYPIPRHDTVYWYQQGPGQDPQFLISFYEKMQSDKGSIPDRFSAQQFSDYHSELNMSSLELGDSALYFCASSLGPGSASPLHFGNGTRLTVT.

The chain couples TRBV5-4 to TRBJ2-1, with TRBD2 matching 11 bases. CDR1 SGHNT and CDR2 YYREEE come from the germline V gene (reference sequence). V was clipped by 2 bases and J by 0 bases; unmatched bases: 7. The CDR3 covers 18 residues. CDR3 coding DNA: TGTGCCAGCAGCTTAGCGCTAGCGGGAGGCGGCTCCTACAATGAGCAGTTCTTC. Amino acids: CASSLALAGGGSYNEQFF.

This chain connects TRBV15 to TRBJ1-2; no clear D gene. V was shortened by 0 bases and J by 4 bases, with 9 bases between the two germline ends. Per the germline V gene, CDR1 is LNHNV and CDR2 is YYDKDF (reference sequence). This CDR3 has 14 residues. DNA for the CDR3: TGTGCCACCAGCAGAGATGTCGGAGGCTATGGCTACACCTTC. Protein product: CATSRDVGGYGYTF.

This chain links TRBV7-9 with TRBJ2-7; 9 nucleotides match TRBD2. Trimming took 1 base from V and 2 from J; bases not matched to a gene: 6. The CDR3 sequence is 16 residues long. The germline gives CDR1 SEHNR, CDR2 FQNEAQ (reference sequence). CDR3 loop: CASSLDRGGGAYEQYF. CDR3 coding DNA: TGTGCCAGCAGCTTAGATCGGGGCGGGGGGGCCTACGAGCAGTACTTC.

This clone was seen a handful of times. The rearrangement links TRBV6-4 to TRBJ2-3; D perhaps matches TRBD2 (6 bases). The V end lost 5 bases, the J end lost 6 bases, and 18 bases lay between the germline ends. The CDR3 has 15 amino acids. Germline V gives CDR1 MRHNA, CDR2 SNTAGT. CDR3 in amino acids: CASSYGRGITDTQYF. CDR3 nucleotide sequence: TGTGCCAGCAGTTACGGGCGGGGCATTACGGATACGCAGTATTTT.

The CDR3 reads CASSPRLAGSYEQYF. As DNA, the CDR3 is TGTGCCAGCAGTCCTCGACTAGCGGGGTCCTACGAGCAGTACTTC. The chain has TRBV7-2 and TRBJ2-5; 11 bases line up with TRBD2. Gene TRBJ2-7 matches the end of the DNA better, so the J call may be wrong. Germline values: CDR1 SGHTA, CDR2 FQGNSA. This CDR3 is built from 15 residues.

The chain has TRBV7-3 and TRBJ1-1; no clear D. Germline V gives CDR1 SGHTA, CDR2 FQGTGA. There are 12 residues in the CDR3. V was shortened by 4 bases and J by 1 base, with 4 bases between the two germline ends. The CDR3 loop reads CASSSTNTEAFF. CDR3 in DNA: TGTGCCAGCAGCTCTACGAACACTGAAGCTTTCTTT.

The chain joins TRBV28 to TRBJ1-5, with D possibly being TRBD1 (6 bases). V dropped 6 bases and J dropped 0 bases, with 18 bases sitting between them. CDR1 is MDHEN and CDR2 is SYDVKM in the germline V gene. CDR3 length: 17 amino acids. Here the CDR3 DNA reads TGTGCCAGCAGCCCAGGACAGACGTACTATAGCAATCAGCCCCAGCATTTT. Its translation is CASSPGQTYYSNQPQHF.

The chain has TRBV14 and TRBJ2-7; D is ambiguous. The V end lost 0 bases, the J end lost 0 bases, and 12 bases lay between the germline ends. The germline V gene encodes CDR1 SGHDN and CDR2 FVKESK. This CDR3 region has 16 residues. The CDR3 region is CASSQDRGQSSYEQYV. As DNA, the CDR3 is TGTGCCAGCAGCCAAGATAGAGGCCAAAGCTCCTACGAGCAGTACGTC.

J is TRBJ1-6 and V is TRBV5-5; 8 nucleotides match TRBD1. The CDR3 covers 16 residues. Trimming removed 0 bases from V and 8 bases from J; junction bases left unmatched: 7. Germline loops: CDR1 SGHKS, CDR2 YYEKEE (reference sequence). Written as DNA, the CDR3 is TGTGCCAGCAGCTTGGCGGCAGGGGGCGGCTATTCACCCCTCCACTTT. Translating gives CASSLAAGGGYSPLHF.

This clone has only one observation. This chain connects TRBV5-1 to TRBJ1-1; a possible D gene is TRBD1 (6 bases). The CDR3 totals 16 residues. V shed 0 bases and J shed 3 bases, with 15 bases lying between them. CDR1 is SGHRS and CDR2 is YFSETQ in the germline V gene. In nucleotides, the CDR3 is TGCGCCAGCAGCTTGGGGATTGCAGGGGCTGACACTGAAGCTTTCTTT. Its protein is CASSLGIAGADTEAFF.

This chain links TRBV4-1 with TRBJ2-2, with TRBD1 matching over 7 bases. The trim removed 4 bases at V and 0 bases at J, leaving 2 bases unmatched. The CDR3 runs to 15 residues. CDR1 MGHRA and CDR2 YSYEKL come from the germline V gene. CDR3 bases: TGCGCCAGCAGCCGCGGACAGGCGAACACCGGGGAGCTGTTTTTT. It specifies CASSRGQANTGELFF.

The gene calls are TRBV4-2 and TRBJ2-1, with 12 nucleotides matching TRBD2. The CDR3 is made up of 19 amino acids. With V trimmed by 1 base and J by 5 bases, 12 bases remained unmatched. Germline assignment: CDR1 LGHNA and CDR2 YNFKEQ. The CDR3, as DNA: TGTGCCAGCAGCCAAGGGATTACTAGCGGGGGGCTCCCCCACAATGAGCAGTTCTTC. Its translation: CASSQGITSGGLPHNEQFF.

This clone was recorded only once. The chain combines TRBV7-9 with TRBJ2-5, with 13 nucleotides matching TRBD2. The V gene end was trimmed by 5 bases and the J gene end by 4 bases; junction bases not matched to a gene: 4. The CDR3 runs 15 residues. From germline, CDR1 is SEHNR and CDR2 FQNEAQ (reference sequence). The CDR3 DNA follows: TGTGCCAGCAGCCCCTGGACTAGCGGGAGAGAGACCCAGTACTTC. Translation gives CASSPWTSGRETQYF.

This chain connects TRBV5-1 to TRBJ2-2; D is undetermined. V shed 3 bases and J shed 0 bases, with 12 bases lying between them. There are 16 residues in the CDR3. Germline CDR1 and CDR2: SGHRS and YFSETQ. CDR3 protein: CASSYLDPANTGELFF. In nucleotides, the CDR3 is TGCGCCAGCAGCTACCTAGACCCAGCGAACACCGGGGAGCTGTTTTTT.

This sequence joins TRBV9 and TRBJ1-1; weak D call: TRBD1 (5 bases). Germline lookup yields CDR1 SGDLS and CDR2 YYNGEE. Trimming removed 0 bases from V and 3 bases from J, with 12 bases in between. This CDR3 spans 15 amino acids. CDR3 amino acids: CASSVGLGEDTEAFF. CDR3 coding DNA: TGTGCCAGCAGCGTAGGGCTGGGGGAGGACACTGAAGCTTTCTTT. Variable domain in full (rest from reference TRBV9 and TRBJ1-1): DSGVTQTPKHLITATGQRVTLRCSPRSGDLSVYWYQQSLDQGLQFLIQYYNGEERAKGNILERFSAQQFPDLHSELNLSSLELGDSALYFCASSVGLGEDTEAFFGQGTRLTVV.

In its sample, this clone was seen once. This chain joins TRBV5-1 and TRBJ1-2; TRBD1 matches at 7 bases. CDR3 size: 14 residues. CDR1 is SGHRS and CDR2 is YFSETQ in the germline V gene. Trimming took 3 bases from V and 3 from J; bases not matched to a gene: 5. CDR3 protein: CASSSGTDYYGYTF. The CDR3 DNA sequence: TGCGCCAGCAGCTCCGGGACAGACTACTATGGCTACACCTTC. Combining the CDR3 with reference TRBV5-1 and TRBJ1-2 gives the whole variable domain KAGVTQTPRYLIKTRGQQVTLSCSPISGHRSVSWYQQTPGQGLQFLFEYFSETQRNKGNFPGRFSGRQFSNSRSEMNVSTLELGDSALYLCASSSGTDYYGYTFGSGTRLTVV.

The rearrangement uses TRBV5-1 and TRBJ2-1, with TRBD2 matching 11 bases. Trimming at V came to 4 bases and at J to 3 bases, leaving 3 bases not matched to a gene. The CDR3 length is 15 residues. CDR1 and CDR2 from the germline V gene are SGHRS and YFSETQ. CDR3 in amino acids: CASSVGLADYNEQFF. The DNA for the CDR3 is TGCGCCAGCAGCGTGGGACTAGCGGACTACAATGAGCAGTTCTTC.

This clone has just one count. The chain combines TRBV15 with TRBJ2-3, with 7 bases fitting TRBD2. This CDR3 comprises 17 residues. Germline CDR1 and CDR2: LNHNV and YYDKDF (reference sequence). The J segment lost 5 bases and the V segment lost 3 bases, leaving 14 bases of the junction unmatched. This CDR3 reads CATSRAPEWEGGDTQYF. The CDR3 DNA sequence: TGTGCCACCAGCAGGGCCCCGGAGTGGGAGGGTGGAGATACGCAGTATTTT.

V gene TRBV5-4 combines with J gene TRBJ1-2, with no clear D. The germline CDR1 and CDR2 sequences are SGHNT and YYREEE (reference sequence). The V gene lost 0 bases and the J gene lost 0 bases, with 6 bases spanning the gap. CDR3 length: 14 amino acids. As DNA, the CDR3 is TGTGCCAGCAGCTTGGACAGTACTAACTATGGCTACACCTTC. Protein: CASSLDSTNYGYTF.

The rearrangement joins TRBV5-1 to TRBJ2-3, with D uncertain. The CDR3 has 13 amino acids. The germline V and J ends were trimmed by 3 bases and 4 bases, with 9 bases remaining between them. Germline CDR1 is SGHRS and CDR2 is YFSETQ. The CDR3 nucleotides read TGCGCCAGCAGCTCCTCCTACGCAGATACGCAGTATTTT. This translates into CASSSSYADTQYF.

The V and J genes are TRBV25-1 and TRBJ2-5; 9 bases align to TRBD1. Germline trimming cut 8 bases from V and 5 bases from J; bases unmatched to any gene: 9. The CDR3 is made up of 14 amino acids. Germline assignment: CDR1 MGHDK and CDR2 SYGVNS. This CDR3 is CASGRQGGLETQYF. DNA for the CDR3: TGTGCCAGCGGCCGACAGGGGGGTTTGGAGACCCAGTACTTC.